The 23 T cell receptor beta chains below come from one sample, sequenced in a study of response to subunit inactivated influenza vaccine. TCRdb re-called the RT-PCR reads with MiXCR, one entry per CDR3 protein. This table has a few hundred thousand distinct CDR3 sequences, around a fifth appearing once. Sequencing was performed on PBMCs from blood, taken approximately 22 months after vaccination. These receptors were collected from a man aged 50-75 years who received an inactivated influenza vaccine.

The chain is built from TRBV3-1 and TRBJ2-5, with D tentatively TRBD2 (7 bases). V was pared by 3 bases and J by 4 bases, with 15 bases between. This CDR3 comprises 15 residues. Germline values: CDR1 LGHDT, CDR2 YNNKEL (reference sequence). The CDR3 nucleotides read TGTGCCAGCAGCCAGCTGGGGGGGCAAGTAGAGACCCAGTACTTC. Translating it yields CASSQLGGQVETQYF.

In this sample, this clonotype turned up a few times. The chain's CDR3 is CASSPLTFYNEQFF. CDR3 sequence (DNA): TGTGCCAGCAGTCCCCTTACCTTCTACAATGAGCAGTTCTTC. The chain has TRBV28 and TRBJ2-1; D remains unclear. The CDR3 is made up of 14 amino acids. Germline assignment: CDR1 MDHEN and CDR2 SYDVKM. V was trimmed by 5 bases and J by 3 bases, leaving 11 bases between them.

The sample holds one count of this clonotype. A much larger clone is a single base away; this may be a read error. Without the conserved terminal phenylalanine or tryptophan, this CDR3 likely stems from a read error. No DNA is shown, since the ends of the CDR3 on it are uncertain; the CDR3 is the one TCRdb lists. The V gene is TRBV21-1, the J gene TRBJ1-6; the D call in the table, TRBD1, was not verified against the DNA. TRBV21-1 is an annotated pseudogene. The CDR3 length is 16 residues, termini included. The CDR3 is CASSKHGTSGYSPLHC.

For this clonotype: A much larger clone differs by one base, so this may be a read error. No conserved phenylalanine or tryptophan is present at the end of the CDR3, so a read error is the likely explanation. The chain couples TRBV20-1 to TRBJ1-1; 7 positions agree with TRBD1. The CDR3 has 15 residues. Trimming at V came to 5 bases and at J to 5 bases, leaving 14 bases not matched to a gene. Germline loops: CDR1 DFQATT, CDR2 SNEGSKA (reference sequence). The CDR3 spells CSAQTLTGRRTEAFS. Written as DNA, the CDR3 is TGCAGTGCTCAAACCCTGACAGGGAGAAGGACTGAAGCTTTCTCT.

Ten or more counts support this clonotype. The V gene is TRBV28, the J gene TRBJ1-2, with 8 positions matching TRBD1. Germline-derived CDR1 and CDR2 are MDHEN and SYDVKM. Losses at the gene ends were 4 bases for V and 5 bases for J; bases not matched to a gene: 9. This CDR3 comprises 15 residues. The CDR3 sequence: CASSSRRDRPYGYTF. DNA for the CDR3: TGTGCCAGCAGTTCCCGCCGGGACAGGCCATATGGCTACACCTTC.

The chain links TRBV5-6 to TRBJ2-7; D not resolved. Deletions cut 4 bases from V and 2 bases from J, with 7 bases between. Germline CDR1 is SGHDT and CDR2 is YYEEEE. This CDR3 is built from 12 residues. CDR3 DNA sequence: TGTGCCAGCAGCCACGGGCCCTACGAGCAGTACTTC. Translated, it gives CASSHGPYEQYF.

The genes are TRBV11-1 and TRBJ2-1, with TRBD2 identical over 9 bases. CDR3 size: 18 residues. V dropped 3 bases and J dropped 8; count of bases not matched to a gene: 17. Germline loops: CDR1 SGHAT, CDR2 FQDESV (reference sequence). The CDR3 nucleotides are TGTGCCAGCAGCTTTCCTCCCAGGCTAGCGGGAAAGAGGGATGAGCAGTTCTTC. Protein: CASSFPPRLAGKRDEQFF.

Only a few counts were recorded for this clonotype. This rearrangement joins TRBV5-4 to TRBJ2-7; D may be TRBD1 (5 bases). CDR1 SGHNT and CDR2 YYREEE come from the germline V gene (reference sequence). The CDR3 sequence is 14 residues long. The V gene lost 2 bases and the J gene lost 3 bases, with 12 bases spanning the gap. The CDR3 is CASSLNTDSYEQYF. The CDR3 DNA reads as TGTGCCAGCAGCTTAAACACCGACAGCTACGAGCAGTACTTC.

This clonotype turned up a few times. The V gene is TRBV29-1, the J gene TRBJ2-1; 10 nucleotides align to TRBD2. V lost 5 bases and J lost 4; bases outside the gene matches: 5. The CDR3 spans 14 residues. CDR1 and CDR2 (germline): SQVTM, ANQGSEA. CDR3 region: CSVFSGRAYNEQFF. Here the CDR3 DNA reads TGCAGCGTTTTCAGCGGGAGGGCTTACAATGAGCAGTTCTTC.

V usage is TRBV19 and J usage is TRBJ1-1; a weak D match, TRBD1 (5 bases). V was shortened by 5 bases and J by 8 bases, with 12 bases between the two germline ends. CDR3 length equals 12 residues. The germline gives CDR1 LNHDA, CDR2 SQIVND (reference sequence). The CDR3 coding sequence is TGTGCCAGTAGTGAGCCGGGGGTAGAAGCTTTCTTT. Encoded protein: CASSEPGVEAFF.

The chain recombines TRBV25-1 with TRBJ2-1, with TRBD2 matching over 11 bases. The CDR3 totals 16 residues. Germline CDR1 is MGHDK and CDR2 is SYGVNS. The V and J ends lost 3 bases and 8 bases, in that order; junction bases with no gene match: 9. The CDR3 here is CASSESRLAGLDEQFF. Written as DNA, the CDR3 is TGTGCCAGCAGTGAGAGTAGACTAGCGGGGTTGGATGAGCAGTTCTTC.

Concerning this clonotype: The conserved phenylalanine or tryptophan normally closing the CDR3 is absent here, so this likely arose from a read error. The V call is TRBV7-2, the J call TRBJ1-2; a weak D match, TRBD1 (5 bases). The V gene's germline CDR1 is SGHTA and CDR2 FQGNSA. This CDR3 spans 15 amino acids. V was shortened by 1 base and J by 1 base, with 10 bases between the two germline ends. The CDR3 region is CASSLGQGLNYGYTC. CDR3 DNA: TGTGCCAGCAGCTTAGGTCAGGGCCTTAACTATGGCTACACCTGC.

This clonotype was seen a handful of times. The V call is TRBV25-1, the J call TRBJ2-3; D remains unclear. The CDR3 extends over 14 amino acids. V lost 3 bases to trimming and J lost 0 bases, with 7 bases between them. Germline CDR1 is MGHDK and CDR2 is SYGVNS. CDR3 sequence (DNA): TGTGCCAGCAGTGACCAAAGAAGCACAGATACGCAGTATTTT. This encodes CASSDQRSTDTQYF.

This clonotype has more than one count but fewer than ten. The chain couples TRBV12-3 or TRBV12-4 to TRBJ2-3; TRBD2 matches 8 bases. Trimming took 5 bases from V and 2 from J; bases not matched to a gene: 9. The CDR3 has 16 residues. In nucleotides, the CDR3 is TGTGCCAGCAGTACCCGGGGGGGGCTCAACACAGATACGCAGTATTTT. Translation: CASSTRGGLNTDTQYF.

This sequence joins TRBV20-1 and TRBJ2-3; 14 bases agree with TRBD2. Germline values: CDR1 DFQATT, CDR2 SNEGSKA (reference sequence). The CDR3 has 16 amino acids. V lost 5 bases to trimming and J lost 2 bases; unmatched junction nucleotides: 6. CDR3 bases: TGCAGTGCTTATCGACTAGCGGGGGGGGACACAGATACGCAGTATTTT. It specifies CSAYRLAGGDTDTQYF.

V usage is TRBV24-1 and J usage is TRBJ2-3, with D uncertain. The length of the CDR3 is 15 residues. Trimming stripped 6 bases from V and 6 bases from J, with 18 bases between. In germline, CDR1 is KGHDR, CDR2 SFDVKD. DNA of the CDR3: TGTGCCACCAGTACCCTGAGGAATGGTGATGATACGCAGTATTTT. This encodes CATSTLRNGDDTQYF.

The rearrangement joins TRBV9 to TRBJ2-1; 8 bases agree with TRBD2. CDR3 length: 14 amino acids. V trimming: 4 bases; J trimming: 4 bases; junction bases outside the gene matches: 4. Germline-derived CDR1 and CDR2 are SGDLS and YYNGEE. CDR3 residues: CASSPREGYNEQFF. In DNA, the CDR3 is TGTGCCAGCAGCCCACGGGAGGGTTACAATGAGCAGTTCTTC. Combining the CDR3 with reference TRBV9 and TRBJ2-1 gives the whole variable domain DSGVTQTPKHLITATGQRVTLRCSPRSGDLSVYWYQQSLDQGLQFLIQYYNGEERAKGNILERFSAQQFPDLHSELNLSSLELGDSALYFCASSPREGYNEQFFGPGTRLTVL.

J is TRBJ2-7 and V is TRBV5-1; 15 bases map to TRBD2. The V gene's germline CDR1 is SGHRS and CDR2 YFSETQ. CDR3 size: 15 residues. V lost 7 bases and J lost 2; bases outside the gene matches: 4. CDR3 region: CASGGLAGGTYEQYF. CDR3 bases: TGCGCCAGCGGGGGACTAGCGGGGGGAACCTACGAGCAGTACTTC.

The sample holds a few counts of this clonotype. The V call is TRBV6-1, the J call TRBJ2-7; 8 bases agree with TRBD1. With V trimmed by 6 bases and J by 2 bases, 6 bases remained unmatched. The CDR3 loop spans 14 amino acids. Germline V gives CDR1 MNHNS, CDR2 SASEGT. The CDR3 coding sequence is TGTGCCAGCAGGGGACAGGCTGTTCCCTACGAGCAGTACTTC. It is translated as CASRGQAVPYEQYF.

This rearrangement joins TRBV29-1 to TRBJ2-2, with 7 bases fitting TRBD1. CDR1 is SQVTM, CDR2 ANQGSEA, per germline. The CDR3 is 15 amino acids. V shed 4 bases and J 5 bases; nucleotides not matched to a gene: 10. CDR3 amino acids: CSVGNRDRMTGELFF. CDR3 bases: TGCAGCGTTGGGAATAGGGACAGAATGACCGGGGAGCTGTTTTTT.

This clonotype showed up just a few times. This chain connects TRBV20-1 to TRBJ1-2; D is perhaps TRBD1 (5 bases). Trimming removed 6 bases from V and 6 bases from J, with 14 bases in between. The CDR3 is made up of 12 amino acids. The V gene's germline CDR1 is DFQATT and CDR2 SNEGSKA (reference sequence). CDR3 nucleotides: TGCAGTGCCCGTCCCCAGGGAAATGGCTACACCTTC. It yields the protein CSARPQGNGYTF.

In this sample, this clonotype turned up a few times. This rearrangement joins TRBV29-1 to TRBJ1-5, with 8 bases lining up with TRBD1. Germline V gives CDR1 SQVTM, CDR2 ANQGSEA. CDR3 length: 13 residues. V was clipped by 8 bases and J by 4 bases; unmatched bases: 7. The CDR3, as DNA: TGCAGCACCTCACAGGGGGGAAATCAGCCCCAGCATTTT. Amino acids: CSTSQGGNQPQHF. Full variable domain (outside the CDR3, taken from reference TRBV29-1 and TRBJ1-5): SAVISQKPSRDICQRGTSLTIQCQVDSQVTMMFWYRQQPGQSLTLIATANQGSEATYESGFVIDKFPISRPNLTFSTLTVSNMSPEDSSIYLCSTSQGGNQPQHFGDGTRLSIL.

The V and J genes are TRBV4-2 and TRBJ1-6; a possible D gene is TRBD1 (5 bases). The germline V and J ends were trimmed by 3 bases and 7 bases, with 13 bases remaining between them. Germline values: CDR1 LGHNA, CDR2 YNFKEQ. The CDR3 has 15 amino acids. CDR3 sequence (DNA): TGTGCCAGCAGCCATGGGGGAAATGAGAATTCACCCCTCCACTTT. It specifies CASSHGGNENSPLHF.